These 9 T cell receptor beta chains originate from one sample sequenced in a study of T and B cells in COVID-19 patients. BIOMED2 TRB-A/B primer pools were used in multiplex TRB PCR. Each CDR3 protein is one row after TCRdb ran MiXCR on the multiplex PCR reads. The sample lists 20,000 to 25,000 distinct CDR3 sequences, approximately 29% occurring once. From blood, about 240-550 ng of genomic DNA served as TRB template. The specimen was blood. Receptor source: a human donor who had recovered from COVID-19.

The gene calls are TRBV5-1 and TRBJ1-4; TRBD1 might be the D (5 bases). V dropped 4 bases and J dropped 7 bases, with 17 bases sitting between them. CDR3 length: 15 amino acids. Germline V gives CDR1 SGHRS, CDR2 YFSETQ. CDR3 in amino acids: CASSPEGRAGEKLFF. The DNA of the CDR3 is TGCGCCAGCAGCCCGGAGGGGAGGGCGGGTGAAAAACTGTTTTTT.

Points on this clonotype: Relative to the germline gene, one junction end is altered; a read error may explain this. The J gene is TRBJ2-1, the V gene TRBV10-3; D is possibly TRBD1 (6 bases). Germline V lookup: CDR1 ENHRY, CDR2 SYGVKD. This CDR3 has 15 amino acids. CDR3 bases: TGCGCCAGCAGTGAGTCAGGGGTCCCCTACAATGAGCAGTTCTTC. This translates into CASSESGVPYNEQFF.

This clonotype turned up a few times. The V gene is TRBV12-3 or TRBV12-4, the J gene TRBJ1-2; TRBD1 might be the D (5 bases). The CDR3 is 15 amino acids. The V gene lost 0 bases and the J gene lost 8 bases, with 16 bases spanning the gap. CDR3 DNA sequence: TGTGCCAGCAGTTTAGCTGGGGGACTATCCGGGGGCTACACCTTC. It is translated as CASSLAGGLSGGYTF.

CDR3 sequence (DNA): TGTGCCAGCAGTCCCCGGGACAGCCTAGGCTACGAGCAGTACTTC. Protein: CASSPRDSLGYEQYF. The chain couples TRBV12-3 or TRBV12-4 to TRBJ2-7; 7 bases are shared with TRBD1. CDR3 size: 15 residues. The V and J ends lost 5 bases and 3 bases, in that order; junction bases with no gene match: 10.

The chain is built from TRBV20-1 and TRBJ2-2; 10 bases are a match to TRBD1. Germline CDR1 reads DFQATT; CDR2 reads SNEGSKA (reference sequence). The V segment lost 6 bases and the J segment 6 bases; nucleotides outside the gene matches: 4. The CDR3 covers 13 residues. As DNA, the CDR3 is TGCAGTGCCCTCGGACAGGGGGCCGGGGAGCTGTTTTTT. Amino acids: CSALGQGAGELFF.

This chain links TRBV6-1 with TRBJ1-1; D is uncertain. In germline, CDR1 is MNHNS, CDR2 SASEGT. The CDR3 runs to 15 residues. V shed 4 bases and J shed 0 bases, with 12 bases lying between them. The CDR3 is CASSAAALMNTEAFF. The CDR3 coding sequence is TGTGCCAGCAGTGCCGCGGCGTTAATGAACACTGAAGCTTTCTTT.

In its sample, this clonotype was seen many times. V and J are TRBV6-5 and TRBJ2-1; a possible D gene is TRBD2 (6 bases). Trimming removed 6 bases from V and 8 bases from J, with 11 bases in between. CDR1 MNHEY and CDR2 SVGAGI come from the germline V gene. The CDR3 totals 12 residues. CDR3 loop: CASSSPGDEQFF. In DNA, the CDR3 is TGTGCCAGCAGCTCCCCGGGGGATGAGCAGTTCTTC.

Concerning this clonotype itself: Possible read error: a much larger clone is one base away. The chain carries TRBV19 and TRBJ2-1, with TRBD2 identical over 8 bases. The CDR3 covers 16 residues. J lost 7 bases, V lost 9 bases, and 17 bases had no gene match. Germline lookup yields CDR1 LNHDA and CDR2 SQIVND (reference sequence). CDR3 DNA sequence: TGTGCCAGAAGCTCGGTCATCCGGGGGGGTTCTAATGAGCAGTTCTTC. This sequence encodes CARSSVIRGGSNEQFF.

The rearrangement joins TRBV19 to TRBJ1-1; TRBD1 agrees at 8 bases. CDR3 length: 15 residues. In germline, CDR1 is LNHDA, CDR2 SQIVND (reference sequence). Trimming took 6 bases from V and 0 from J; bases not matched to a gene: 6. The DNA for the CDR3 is TGTGCCAGTAGGGGGGACAGGAGGATGAACACTGAAGCTTTCTTT. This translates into CASRGDRRMNTEAFF.